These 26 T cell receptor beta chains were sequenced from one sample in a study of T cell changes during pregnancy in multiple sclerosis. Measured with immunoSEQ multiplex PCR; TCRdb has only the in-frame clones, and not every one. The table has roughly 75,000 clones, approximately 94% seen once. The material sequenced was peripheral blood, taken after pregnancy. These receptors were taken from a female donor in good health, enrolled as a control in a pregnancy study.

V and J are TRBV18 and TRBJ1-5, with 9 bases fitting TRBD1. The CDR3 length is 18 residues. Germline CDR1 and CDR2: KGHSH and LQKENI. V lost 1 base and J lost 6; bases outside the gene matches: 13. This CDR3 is CASSPRWTGDSRGQPQHF. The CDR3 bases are TGTGCCAGCTCACCACGCTGGACAGGGGATAGTAGGGGTCAGCCCCAGCATTTT. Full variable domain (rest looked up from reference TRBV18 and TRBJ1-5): NAGVMQNPRHLVRRRGQEARLRCSPMKGHSHVYWYRQLPEEGLKFMVYLQKENIIDESGMPKERFSAEFPKEGPSILRIQQVVRGDSAAYFCASSPRWTGDSRGQPQHFGDGTRLSIL.

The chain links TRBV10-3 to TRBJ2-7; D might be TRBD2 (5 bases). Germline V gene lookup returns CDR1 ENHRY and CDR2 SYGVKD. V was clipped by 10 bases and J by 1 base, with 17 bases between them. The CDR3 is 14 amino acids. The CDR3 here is CASSIPSGSYEQYF. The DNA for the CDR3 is TGTGCCAGCTCAATCCCCAGCGGTTCCTACGAGCAGTACTTC.

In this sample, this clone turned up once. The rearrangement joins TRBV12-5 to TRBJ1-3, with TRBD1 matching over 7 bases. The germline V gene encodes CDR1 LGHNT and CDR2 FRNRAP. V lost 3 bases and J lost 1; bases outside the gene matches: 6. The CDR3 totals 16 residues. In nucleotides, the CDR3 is TGTGCTAGTGGTTTCTCCCCGACAGGGTCTGGAAACACCATATATTTT. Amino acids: CASGFSPTGSGNTIYF.

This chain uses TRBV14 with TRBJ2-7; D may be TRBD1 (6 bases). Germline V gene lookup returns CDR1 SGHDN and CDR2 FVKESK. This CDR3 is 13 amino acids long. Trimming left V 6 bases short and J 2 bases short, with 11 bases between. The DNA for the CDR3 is TGTGCCAGCAGAACCGACAGGACCTACGAGCAGTACTTC. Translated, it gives CASRTDRTYEQYF.

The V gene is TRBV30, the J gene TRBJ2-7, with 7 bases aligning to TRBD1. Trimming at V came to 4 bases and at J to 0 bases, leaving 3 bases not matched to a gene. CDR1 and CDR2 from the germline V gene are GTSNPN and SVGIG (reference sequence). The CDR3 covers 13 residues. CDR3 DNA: TGTGCCTGGATGGGACAGAGCTCCTACGAGCAGTACTTC. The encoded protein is CAWMGQSSYEQYF.

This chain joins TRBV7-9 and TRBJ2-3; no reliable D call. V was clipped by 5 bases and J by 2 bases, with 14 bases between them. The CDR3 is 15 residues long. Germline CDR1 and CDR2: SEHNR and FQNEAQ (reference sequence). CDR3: CASSPPIGPTDTQYF. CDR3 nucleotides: TGTGCCAGCAGCCCACCTATTGGGCCCACAGATACGCAGTATTTT.

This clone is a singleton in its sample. CDR3 sequence reads: CASSYGGEGANVLTF. The CDR3 DNA is TGTGCCAGCAGTTATGGAGGGGAGGGGGCCAACGTCCTGACTTTC. The rearrangement links TRBV6-6 to TRBJ2-6; TRBD2 is a possible D gene (6 bases). The germline V gene encodes CDR1 MNHNY and CDR2 SVGAGI (reference sequence). Trimming left V 3 bases short and J 4 bases short, with 10 bases between. The CDR3 is made up of 15 amino acids.

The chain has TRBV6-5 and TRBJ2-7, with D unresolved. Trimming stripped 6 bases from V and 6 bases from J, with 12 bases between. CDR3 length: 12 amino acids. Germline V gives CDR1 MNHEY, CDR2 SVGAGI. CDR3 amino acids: CASRKTTGEQYF. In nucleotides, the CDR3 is TGTGCCAGCAGAAAAACCACGGGCGAGCAGTACTTC.

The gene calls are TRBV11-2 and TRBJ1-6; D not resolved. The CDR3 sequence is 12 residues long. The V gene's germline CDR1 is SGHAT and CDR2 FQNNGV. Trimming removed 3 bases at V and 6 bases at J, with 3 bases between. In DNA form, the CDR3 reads TGTGCCAGCAGCTTCGTTAATTCACCCCTCCACTTT. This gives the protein CASSFVNSPLHF.

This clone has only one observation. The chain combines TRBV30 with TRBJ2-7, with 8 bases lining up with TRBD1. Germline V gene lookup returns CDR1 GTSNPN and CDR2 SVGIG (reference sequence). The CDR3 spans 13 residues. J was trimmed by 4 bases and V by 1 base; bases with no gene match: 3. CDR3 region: CAWSDDRGYEQYF. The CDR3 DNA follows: TGTGCCTGGAGTGATGACAGGGGTTACGAGCAGTACTTC.

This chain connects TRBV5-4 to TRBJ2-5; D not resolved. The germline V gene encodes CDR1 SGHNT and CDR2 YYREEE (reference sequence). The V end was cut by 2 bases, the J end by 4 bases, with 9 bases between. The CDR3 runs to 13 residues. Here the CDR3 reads CASSFVRGETQYF. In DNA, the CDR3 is TGTGCCAGCAGCTTTGTACGAGGAGAGACCCAGTACTTC. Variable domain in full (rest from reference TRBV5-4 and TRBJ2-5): ETGVTQSPTHLIKTRGQQVTLRCSSQSGHNTVSWYQQALGQGPQFIFQYYREEENGRGNFPPRFSGLQFPNYSSELNVNALELDDSALYLCASSFVRGETQYFGPGTRLLVL.

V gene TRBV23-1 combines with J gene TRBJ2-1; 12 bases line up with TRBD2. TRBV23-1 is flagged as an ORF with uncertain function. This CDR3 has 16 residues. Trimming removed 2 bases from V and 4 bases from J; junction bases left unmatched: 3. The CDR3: CASSQPLAGGYNEQFF. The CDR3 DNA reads TGCGCCAGCAGTCAACCACTAGCGGGGGGTTACAATGAGCAGTTCTTC.

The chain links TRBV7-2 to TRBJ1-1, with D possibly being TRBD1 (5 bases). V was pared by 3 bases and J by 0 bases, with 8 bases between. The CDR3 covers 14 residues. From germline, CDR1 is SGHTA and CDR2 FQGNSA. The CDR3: CASSFQGMNTEAFF. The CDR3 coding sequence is TGTGCCAGCAGCTTCCAGGGCATGAACACTGAAGCTTTCTTT.

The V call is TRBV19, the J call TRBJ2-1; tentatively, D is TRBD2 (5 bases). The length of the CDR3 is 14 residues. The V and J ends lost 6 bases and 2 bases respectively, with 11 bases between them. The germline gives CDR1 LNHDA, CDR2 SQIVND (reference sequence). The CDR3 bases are TGTGCCAGTAGCGCGGGCGGGCCCTACAATGAGCAGTTCTTC. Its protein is CASSAGGPYNEQFF.

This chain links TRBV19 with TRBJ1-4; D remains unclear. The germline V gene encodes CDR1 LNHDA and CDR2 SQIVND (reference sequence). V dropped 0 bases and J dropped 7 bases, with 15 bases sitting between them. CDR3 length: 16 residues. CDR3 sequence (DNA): TGTGCCAGTAGTATAGATCTCGGGAGCCTGAGTGAAAAACTGTTTTTT. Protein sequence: CASSIDLGSLSEKLFF.

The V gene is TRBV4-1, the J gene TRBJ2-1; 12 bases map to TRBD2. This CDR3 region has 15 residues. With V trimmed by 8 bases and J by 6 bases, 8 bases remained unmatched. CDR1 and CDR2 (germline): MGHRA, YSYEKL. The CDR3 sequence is CASGSLAGGFNEQFF. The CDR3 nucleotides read TGCGCCAGCGGGTCGCTAGCGGGGGGGTTCAATGAGCAGTTCTTC.

The CDR3 spells CASSLGSGGYLDTQYF. In nucleotides, the CDR3 is TGTGCCAGCAGCTTAGGGAGCGGGGGGTACTTGGATACGCAGTATTTT. The rearrangement joins TRBV7-9 to TRBJ2-3; 9 bases are a match to TRBD2. The CDR3 extends over 16 amino acids. The V gene end was trimmed by 1 base and the J gene end by 6 bases; junction bases not matched to a gene: 8. The germline gives CDR1 SEHNR, CDR2 FQNEAQ (reference sequence).

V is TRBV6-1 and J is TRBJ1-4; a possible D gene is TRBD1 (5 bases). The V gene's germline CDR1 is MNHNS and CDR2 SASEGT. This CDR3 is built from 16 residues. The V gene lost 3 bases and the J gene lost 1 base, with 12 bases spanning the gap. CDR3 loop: CASSDLRQGTNEKLFF. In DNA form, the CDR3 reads TGTGCCAGCAGTGATCTGCGGCAGGGAACTAATGAAAAACTGTTTTTT.

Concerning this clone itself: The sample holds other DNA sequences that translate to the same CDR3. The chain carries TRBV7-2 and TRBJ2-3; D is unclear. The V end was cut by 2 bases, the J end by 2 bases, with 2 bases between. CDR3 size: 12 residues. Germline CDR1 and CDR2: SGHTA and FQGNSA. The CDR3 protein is CASSLYTDTQYF. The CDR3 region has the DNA TGTGCCAGCAGCTTATACACAGATACGCAGTATTTT. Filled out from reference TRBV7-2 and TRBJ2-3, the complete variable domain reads GAGVSQSPSNKVTEKGKDVELRCDPISGHTALYWYRQSLGQGLEFLIYFQGNSAPDKSGLPSDRFSAERTGGSVSTLTIQRTQQEDSAVYLCASSLYTDTQYFGPGTRLTVL.

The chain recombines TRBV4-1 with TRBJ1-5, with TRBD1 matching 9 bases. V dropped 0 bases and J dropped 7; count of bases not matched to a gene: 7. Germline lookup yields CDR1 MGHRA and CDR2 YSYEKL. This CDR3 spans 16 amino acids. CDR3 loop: CASSQDWGTGRQPQHF. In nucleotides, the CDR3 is TGCGCCAGCAGCCAAGATTGGGGGACAGGGAGACAGCCCCAGCATTTT.

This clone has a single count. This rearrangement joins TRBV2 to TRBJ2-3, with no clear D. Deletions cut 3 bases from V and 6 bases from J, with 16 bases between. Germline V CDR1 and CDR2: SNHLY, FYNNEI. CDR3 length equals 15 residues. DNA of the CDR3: TGTGCCAGCAGTGACCGGCCAGGCTTGCTCGATACGCAGTATTTT. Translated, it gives CASSDRPGLLDTQYF.

CDR3 sequence (DNA): TGTGCCAGCAGGGGGGGCCAAGAGACCCAGTACTTC. Translation gives CASRGGQETQYF. The rearrangement uses TRBV5-4 and TRBJ2-5; a weak D match, TRBD2 (6 bases). CDR1 and CDR2 from the germline V gene are SGHNT and YYREEE (reference sequence). The CDR3 runs 12 residues. The ends were cut back, 5 bases at V and 1 base at J, with 6 bases in the middle.

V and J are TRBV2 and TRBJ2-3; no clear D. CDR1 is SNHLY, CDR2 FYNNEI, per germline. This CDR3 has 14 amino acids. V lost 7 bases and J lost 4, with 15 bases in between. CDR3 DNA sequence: TGTGCCAGCATGCCCACACTATTCCCAGATACGCAGTATTTT. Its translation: CASMPTLFPDTQYF.

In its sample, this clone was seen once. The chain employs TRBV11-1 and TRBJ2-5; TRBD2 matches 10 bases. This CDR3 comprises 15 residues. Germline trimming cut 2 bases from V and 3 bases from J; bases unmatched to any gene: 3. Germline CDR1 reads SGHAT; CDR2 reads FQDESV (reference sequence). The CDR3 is CASSLSGRDKETQYF. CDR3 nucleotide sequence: TGTGCCAGCAGCTTAAGCGGGAGGGATAAAGAGACCCAGTACTTC.

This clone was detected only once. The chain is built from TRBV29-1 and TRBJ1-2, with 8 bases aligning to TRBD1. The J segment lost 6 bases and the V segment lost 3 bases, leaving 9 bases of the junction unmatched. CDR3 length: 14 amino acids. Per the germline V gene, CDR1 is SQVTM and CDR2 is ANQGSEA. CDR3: CSVDIGQGFDGYTF. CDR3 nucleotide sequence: TGCAGCGTTGATATCGGACAGGGATTTGATGGCTACACCTTC.

The CDR3 here is CASSLLTSGHYEQYF. The CDR3 nucleotides read TGTGCCAGCAGCTTATTAACTAGCGGCCACTACGAGCAGTACTTC. The chain has TRBV7-9 and TRBJ2-7; 8 nucleotides agree with TRBD2. This CDR3 region has 15 residues. Per the germline V gene, CDR1 is SEHNR and CDR2 is FQNEAQ (reference sequence). V dropped 2 bases and J dropped 3; count of bases not matched to a gene: 6.